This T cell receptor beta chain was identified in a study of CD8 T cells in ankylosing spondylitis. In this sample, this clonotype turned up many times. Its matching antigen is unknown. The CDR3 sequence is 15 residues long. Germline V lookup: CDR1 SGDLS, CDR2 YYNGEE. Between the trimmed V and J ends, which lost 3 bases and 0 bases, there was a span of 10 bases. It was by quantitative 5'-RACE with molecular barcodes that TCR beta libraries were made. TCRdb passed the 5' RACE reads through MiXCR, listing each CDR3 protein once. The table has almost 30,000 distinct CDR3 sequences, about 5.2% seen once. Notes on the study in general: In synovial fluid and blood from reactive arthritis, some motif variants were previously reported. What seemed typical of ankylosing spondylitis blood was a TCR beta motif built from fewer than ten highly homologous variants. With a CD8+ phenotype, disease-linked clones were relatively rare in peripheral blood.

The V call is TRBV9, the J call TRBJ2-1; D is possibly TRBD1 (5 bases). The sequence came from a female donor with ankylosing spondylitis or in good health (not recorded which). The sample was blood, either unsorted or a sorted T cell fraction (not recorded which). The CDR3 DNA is TGTGCCAGCAGCGCTACAGGAGACTCCTACAATGAGCAGTTCTTC. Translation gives CASSATGDSYNEQFF. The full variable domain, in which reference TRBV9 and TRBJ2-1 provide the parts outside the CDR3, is DSGVTQTPKHLITATGQRVTLRCSPRSGDLSVYWYQQSLDQGLQFLIQYYNGEERAKGNILERFSAQQFPDLHSELNLSSLELGDSALYFCASSATGDSYNEQFFGPGTRLTVL.